The rows below give T cell receptor beta chains drawn from one sample of a study of early T cells in non-severe SARS-CoV-2 infection. MiXCR was run by TCRdb on the 5' RACE reads, yielding one entry per CDR3 protein. The table lists about 50,000 distinct CDR3 sequences, around 10% of them singletons, with 5.3% in the top ten. Sequencing was performed on whole blood, taken at baseline. These receptors were collected from an adult who was a healthcare worker with PCR-confirmed SARS-CoV-2 infection or an uninfected control (not recorded which). CDR3s include the opening cysteine and the closing phenylalanine or tryptophan. A D gene is named only where the DNA matches it firmly. Some rows have no size entry. The others give once, few or many, or a class for an expanded clone.

J: TRBJ2-1; size: .; V: TRBV18; D: TRBD2; CDR3: CATASNGGDNNEQFF; DNA: TGTGCCACGGCATCTAATGGGGGGGATAACAATGAGCAGTTCTTC
J: TRBJ2-2; size: few; V: TRBV5-6; D: .; CDR3: CASRPRMRTPNTGELFF; DNA: TGTGCCAGCAGGCCCCGGATGAGAACCCCGAACACCGGGGAGCTGTTTTTT
J: TRBJ2-3; size: few; V: TRBV7-2; D: .; CDR3: CASESGGTDTQYF; DNA: TGTGCCAGCGAGAGTGGTGGCACAGATACGCAGTATTTT
J: TRBJ1-5; size: .; V: TRBV7-9; D: .; CDR3: CASSLGEGQPQHF; DNA: TGTGCCAGCAGCTTAGGGGAAGGCCAGCCCCAGCATTTT
J: TRBJ1-5; size: .; V: TRBV23-1; D: .; CDR3: CAHRAKSTYNQPQHF; DNA: TGCGCCCACAGGGCCAAGTCCACTTACAATCAGCCCCAGCATTTT
J: TRBJ1-1; size: many; V: TRBV15; D: .; CDR3: CATSRDSGRGTEAFF; DNA: TGTGCCACCAGCAGAGATTCAGGGAGAGGCACTGAAGCTTTCTTT
J: TRBJ2-1; size: few; V: TRBV10-1; D: TRBD1; CDR3: CASSVGQGFNEQFF; DNA: TGCGCCAGCAGTGTAGGACAGGGATTTAATGAGCAGTTCTTC
J: TRBJ2-1; size: few; V: TRBV20-1; D: .; CDR3: CSAGLYNEQFF; DNA: TGCAGTGCGGGACTGTACAATGAGCAGTTCTTC
J: TRBJ1-1; size: .; V: TRBV27; D: .; CDR3: CASSLSRRKGSTEAFF; DNA: TGTGCCAGCAGTTTATCGAGACGTAAGGGGAGCACTGAAGCTTTCTTT
J: TRBJ1-1; size: .; V: TRBV5-1; D: .; CDR3: CASSGQNTEAFF; DNA: TGCGCCAGCAGCGGACAAAACACTGAAGCTTTCTTT
J: TRBJ2-1; size: many; V: TRBV7-8; D: .; CDR3: CASSLVTGSYNEQFF; DNA: TGTGCCAGCAGCTTAGTTACTGGTTCCTACAATGAGCAGTTCTTC
J: TRBJ2-2; size: many; V: TRBV6-1; D: .; CDR3: CASTYPEGETGELFF; DNA: TGTGCCAGCACCTATCCGGAGGGGGAAACCGGGGAGCTGTTTTTT
J: TRBJ2-7; size: few; V: TRBV10-2; D: TRBD2; CDR3: CASATSGGFYDEQYF; DNA: TGCGCCAGCGCCACTAGCGGGGGGTTTTATGACGAGCAGTACTTC